These 2 T cell receptor beta chains share one sample of origin, sequenced in a study of CD8+CD57+ T cells in acquired aplastic anemia. TCR beta VDJ and CDR3 profiling used genomic DNA as template. TCRdb processed the reads anew with MiXCR; each CDR3 protein has one entry. This sample carries 400,000 to 450,000 distinct CDR3 sequences, 60% to 80% of them seen once, and the ten largest clones take 3.5% to 4.5%. The specimen was sorted CD4+, CD8+, or CD8+CD57+ T cells (not recorded which) from PBMCs. These receptors came from a human donor in good health, serving as a control.

As concerns this clonotype: The junction shows a germline mismatch at one end, possibly a read error. The genes are TRBV5-1 and TRBJ1-5, with no clear D. Germline lookup yields CDR1 SGHRS and CDR2 YFSETQ. The CDR3 covers 13 residues. The DNA of the CDR3 is TGTGCCAGCAGCTTAGCCGAACATCAACACCAGCATTTT. It yields the protein CASSLAEHQHQHF. Full variable domain (outside the CDR3, taken from reference TRBV5-1 and TRBJ1-5): KAGVTQTPRYLIKTRGQQVTLSCSPISGHRSVSWYQQTPGQGLQFLFEYFSETQRNKGNFPGRFSGRQFSNSRSEMNVSTLELGDSALYLCASSLAEHQHQHFGDGTRLSIL.

This clonotype has at least ten counts. V and J are TRBV6-5 and TRBJ2-7, with TRBD2 matching 10 bases. The CDR3 has 13 residues. Germline V gene lookup returns CDR1 MNHEY and CDR2 SVGAGI. V dropped 7 bases and J dropped 4; count of bases not matched to a gene: 4. The CDR3 DNA reads as TGTGCCAGCAAGAGCGGGGGGGAGTACGAGCAGTACTTC. Residues: CASKSGGEYEQYF.